This T cell receptor beta chain comes out of a study of Tregs in tolerant kidney transplant recipients. The assay was immunoSEQ multiplex PCR, and TCRdb's table has in-frame clones only and misses some. Here the sample spans under 100,000 clones, around 94% being singletons. This clone was picked up one time. The antigen is undetermined. The V end lost 3 bases, the J end lost 1 base, and 4 bases lay between the germline ends. The CDR3 contains 12 residues. CDR1 is LNHDA and CDR2 is SQIVND in the germline V gene (reference sequence). Study-wide results and caveats: The small number of patients limits these findings pending further validation.

The sequence was collected from a human donor in good health. This chain uses TRBV19 with TRBJ2-7, with no clear D. Material for sequencing was CD8+ T cells from blood. CDR3 sequence: CASSIGSYEQYF. The DNA of the CDR3 is TGTGCCAGTAGTATCGGGTCCTACGAGCAGTACTTC.